This entry concerns a single T cell receptor (beta chain). Its specificity is not known. The data were taken from a study of cytomegalovirus exposure and HLA in healthy donors. Across the study: Early on, a data release was issued that held roughly 80 million unique TCRs from HLA-typed donors.

V was cut by 0 bases and J by 4 bases, with 11 bases left in between. The CDR3 covers 14 residues. From germline, CDR1 is SGDLS and CDR2 YYNGEE. A multiplex PCR was run with 60 Vbeta primers and 13 Jbeta primers. Clones were read by immunoSEQ multiplex PCR, and TCRdb kept only the in-frame ones, dropping some. The sample consists of roughly 190,000 clones, around 84% of them appearing once. Overall study results and limits: An analysis done earlier found most TCR beta V segments productive about 87% or about 30% of the time. Equally common other TCR beta chains were less clonally expanded than HLA-associated ones, a later analysis found.

This TCR came from a man aged 40-49 years in good health and CMV-seropositive. Sequenced input: PBMCs. This rearrangement joins TRBV9 to TRBJ2-7; D is unresolved. CDR3 bases: TGTGCCAGCAGCGTAGACCCGATCGGGTACGAGCAGTACTTC. This sequence encodes CASSVDPIGYEQYF.